This passage covers 29 T cell receptor beta chains from one sample sequenced in a study of human versus mouse CDR3 diversity and MHC coevolution. The method was immunoSEQ multiplex PCR; TCRdb's version includes in-frame clones alone and lacks a portion of them. The sample lists roughly 81,000 clones; roughly 93% were seen once. Sequenced material: naive CD4+ T cells from blood. The subset here: CD45RO-negative CD62L-positive naive CD4 T cells. The receptors originated from a person aged 25 to 69 in good health.

The chain uses TRBV4-3 and TRBJ1-5, with D perhaps matching TRBD1 (5 bases). Germline loops: CDR1 LGHNA, CDR2 YSLEER. CDR3 length: 15 residues. V lost 1 base and J lost 6, with 13 bases in between. This CDR3 reads CASSQGQLSTQPQHF. The CDR3 DNA follows: TGCGCCAGCAGCCAAGGACAGCTTTCGACTCAGCCCCAGCATTTT.

The chain joins TRBV27 to TRBJ2-2, with D maybe TRBD1 (7 bases). The CDR3 consists of 16 residues. Per the germline V gene, CDR1 is MNHEY and CDR2 is SMNVEV (reference sequence). V dropped 5 bases and J dropped 5 bases, with 18 bases sitting between them. CDR3 residues: CASSRLTPGGTGELFF. Written as DNA, the CDR3 is TGTGCCAGCAGTCGACTCACCCCAGGGGGGACCGGGGAGCTGTTTTTT.

The chain combines TRBV6-6 with TRBJ1-1; D is uncertain. The V end lost 2 bases, the J end lost 11 bases, and 15 bases lay between the germline ends. CDR3 size: 13 residues. Germline CDR1 MNHNY, CDR2 SVGAGI (reference sequence). The CDR3 loop reads CASSYGSASLAFF. The CDR3 DNA reads as TGTGCCAGCAGTTACGGGTCAGCTAGTCTTGCTTTCTTT.

The chain links TRBV11-2 to TRBJ2-7, with 7 bases matching TRBD1. The V gene end was trimmed by 3 bases and the J gene end by 11 bases; junction bases not matched to a gene: 4. The CDR3 totals 11 residues. Germline CDR1 SGHAT, CDR2 FQNNGV. The CDR3 nucleotides are TGTGCCAGCAGCTTCCTAGGACAGGAGTACTTC. It is translated as CASSFLGQEYF.

This chain joins TRBV5-1 and TRBJ1-2; 12 bases agree with TRBD1. Germline CDR1 reads SGHRS; CDR2 reads YFSETQ. The CDR3 is made up of 15 amino acids. The V gene end was trimmed by 4 bases and the J gene end by 7 bases; junction bases not matched to a gene: 8. The CDR3 sequence is CASSPVGQGAGGYTF. DNA for the CDR3: TGCGCCAGCAGCCCCGTGGGACAGGGGGCTGGTGGCTACACCTTC.

V and J are TRBV30 and TRBJ1-4, with TRBD1 as a possible D gene (5 bases). The CDR3 runs 13 residues. CDR1 and CDR2 (germline): GTSNPN, SVGIG (reference sequence). Trimming stripped 1 base from V and 7 bases from J, with 10 bases between. In DNA form, the CDR3 reads TGTGCCTGGAGTGCAGGGATGGGTGAAAAACTGTTTTTT. Its protein product is CAWSAGMGEKLFF.

This chain connects TRBV9 to TRBJ2-3; tentatively, D is TRBD2 (6 bases). Germline values: CDR1 SGDLS, CDR2 YYNGEE. The CDR3 is made up of 15 amino acids. Trimming removed 4 bases at V and 4 bases at J, with 16 bases between. CDR3 DNA: TGTGCCAGCAGCCCCACGGTCGGGGGTGCAGATACGCAGTATTTT. This codes for CASSPTVGGADTQYF.

This chain uses TRBV7-2 with TRBJ2-2, with D tentatively TRBD1 (5 bases). Germline CDR1 SGHTA, CDR2 FQGNSA. Trimming took off 2 bases at V and 6 bases at J, with 10 bases between the two ends. The CDR3 is 14 amino acids. In DNA form, the CDR3 reads TGTGCCAGCAGCTTACAGCAGGGCGCCGGGGAGCTGTTTTTT. Translated: CASSLQQGAGELFF.

The rearrangement joins TRBV6-1 to TRBJ1-2, with TRBD1 as a possible D gene (6 bases). CDR1 MNHNS and CDR2 SASEGT come from the germline V gene. The V and J ends lost 6 bases and 3 bases respectively, with 8 bases between them. The CDR3 covers 12 residues. The CDR3, as DNA: TGTGCCAGCAGCTGGACAGACTATGGCTACACCTTC. This gives the protein CASSWTDYGYTF.

The chain has TRBV2 and TRBJ2-7, with 8 nucleotides matching TRBD2. Trimming took 8 bases from V and 0 from J; bases not matched to a gene: 12. This CDR3 has 16 amino acids. CDR1 is SNHLY and CDR2 is FYNNEI in the germline V gene. The CDR3 region has the DNA TGTGCCAGCTTCAGTCGGGGGGGACTGAACTCCTACGAGCAGTACTTC. It yields the protein CASFSRGGLNSYEQYF.

The chain is built from TRBV6-4 and TRBJ1-1, with TRBD1 identical over 9 bases. This CDR3 has 15 residues. Germline V CDR1 and CDR2: MRHNA, SNTAGT. The trim removed 6 bases at V and 3 bases at J, leaving 8 bases unmatched. CDR3 in amino acids: CASRPQTGGDTEAFF. Here the CDR3 DNA reads TGTGCCAGCAGACCGCAGACAGGGGGTGACACTGAAGCTTTCTTT.

The rearrangement links TRBV7-6 to TRBJ2-7; D might be TRBD2 (7 bases). This CDR3 region has 14 residues. V was pared by 5 bases and J by 6 bases, with 17 bases between. Germline loops: CDR1 SGHVS, CDR2 FNYEAQ. The CDR3 nucleotides are TGTGCCAGCAGCCGTCTTCGGGGGGCGGGCGAGCAGTACTTC. Its protein product is CASSRLRGAGEQYF.

This sequence joins TRBV27 and TRBJ1-6; D possibly corresponds to TRBD1 (5 bases). The V gene's germline CDR1 is MNHEY and CDR2 SMNVEV (reference sequence). The CDR3 is made up of 14 amino acids. Trimming removed 4 bases at V and 14 bases at J, with 18 bases between. CDR3 coding DNA: TGTGCCAGCAGTTCCTGGACACTCTCGGGGGCCCTCCACTTT. Its protein is CASSSWTLSGALHF.

The chain combines TRBV11-2 with TRBJ2-1; 7 nucleotides agree with TRBD2. Germline values: CDR1 SGHAT, CDR2 FQNNGV. The J segment lost 7 bases and the V segment lost 5 bases, leaving 11 bases of the junction unmatched. This CDR3 has 15 residues. CDR3 DNA sequence: TGTGCCAGCAGCCCCTGGGGGGGGATGGGAAATGAGCAGTTCTTC. Translated: CASSPWGGMGNEQFF.

The rearrangement joins TRBV29-1 to TRBJ1-1, with D unclear. Germline loops: CDR1 SQVTM, CDR2 ANQGSEA. The length of the CDR3 is 11 residues. Between the trimmed V and J ends, which lost 5 bases and 1 base, there was a span of 5 bases. The CDR3 reads CSVLGNTEAFF. In DNA, the CDR3 is TGCAGCGTTCTCGGGAACACTGAAGCTTTCTTT.

The chain uses TRBV6-5 and TRBJ2-5, with D maybe TRBD1 (5 bases). The tail of the sequence fits TRBJ2-7 better, so the J call may be wrong. CDR1 MNHEY and CDR2 SVGAGI come from the germline V gene. The CDR3 extends over 13 amino acids. The CDR3 sequence is CASSRQSSYEQYF. The CDR3 DNA is TGTGCCAGCAGCCGACAGAGCTCCTACGAGCAGTACTTC.

This sequence joins TRBV18 and TRBJ1-6, with 9 bases identical to TRBD1. In germline, CDR1 is KGHSH, CDR2 LQKENI. After removal of 3 bases from V and 7 bases from J, the junction contained 7 bases not matched to a gene. CDR3 length: 16 amino acids. In DNA form, the CDR3 reads TGTGCCAGCTCACCCTTACCGGACAGGGGAAATTCACCCCTCCACTTT. Amino acids: CASSPLPDRGNSPLHF.

The rearrangement joins TRBV11-3 to TRBJ2-7, with D hard to call. CDR3 size: 13 residues. V lost 2 bases and J lost 1, with 6 bases in between. Germline CDR1 is SGHNT and CDR2 is YENEEA. The CDR3 bases are TGTGCCAGCAGCTTAAGAGCATCCTACGAGCAGTACTTC. Its translation: CASSLRASYEQYF.

The chain uses TRBV7-2 and TRBJ1-4; 10 bases are a match to TRBD1. V dropped 5 bases and J dropped 8; count of bases not matched to a gene: 5. The CDR3 has 14 residues. Germline CDR1 SGHTA, CDR2 FQGNSA. Written as DNA, the CDR3 is TGTGCCAGCAGCCGGGACAGGGGTAGCGAAAAACTGTTTTTT. Amino acids: CASSRDRGSEKLFF.

This CDR3 is CASSFYQGSGANVLTF. The CDR3 DNA sequence: TGTGCCAGCAGTTTTTATCAGGGCTCTGGGGCCAACGTCCTGACTTTC. The chain is built from TRBV6-5 and TRBJ2-6, with D possibly TRBD1 on 5 matching bases. CDR3 length: 16 residues. Trimming shortened V by 4 bases and J by 0 bases, and 10 bases separated the two germline ends. Germline CDR1 and CDR2: MNHEY and SVGAGI.

This chain joins TRBV19 and TRBJ2-7, with D perhaps TRBD1 (5 bases). CDR1 is LNHDA, CDR2 SQIVND, per germline (reference sequence). This CDR3 has 13 amino acids. Trimming pared 5 bases from V and 3 bases from J, leaving 11 bases between. The CDR3 nucleotides read TGTGCCAGTAGTGGGGCCGGAATCTACGAGCAGTACTTC. As protein: CASSGAGIYEQYF.

V and J are TRBV28 and TRBJ2-5; 8 positions match TRBD1. The J call may be faulty, since TRBJ2-7 better matches the DNA end. Germline CDR1 and CDR2: MDHEN and SYDVKM. CDR3 size: 17 residues. The CDR3 here is CASSPSPRQGLDYEQYF. The CDR3 nucleotides are TGTGCCAGCAGTCCGAGCCCAAGACAGGGGTTGGACTACGAGCAGTACTTC.

The rearrangement uses TRBV7-9 and TRBJ2-2; the D gene is possibly TRBD1 (7 bases). The CDR3 covers 17 residues. Trimming took 2 bases from V and 4 from J, leaving 17 bases between them. Germline V gene data show CDR1 as SEHNR and CDR2 as FQNEAQ (reference sequence). The CDR3 DNA reads as TGTGCCAGCAGCTTACAGGGGGGCGAGAGGGGCACCGGGGAGCTGTTTTTT. Translation: CASSLQGGERGTGELFF.

DNA for the CDR3: TGTGCCAGCAGCCCGACATTTTCCTACGAGCAGTACTTC. Translation: CASSPTFSYEQYF. The chain employs TRBV9 and TRBJ2-7; D is unclear. The CDR3 loop spans 13 amino acids. Germline lookup yields CDR1 SGDLS and CDR2 YYNGEE. V shed 4 bases and J shed 1 base, with 9 bases lying between them.

The chain combines TRBV7-2 with TRBJ2-7; 9 bases line up with TRBD1. CDR1 is SGHTA, CDR2 FQGNSA, per germline. Trimming cost V 4 bases and J 6 bases; bases outside gene matches: 4. The CDR3 contains 13 residues. The chain's CDR3 is CASSSGQGFEQYF. DNA for the CDR3: TGTGCCAGCAGCTCGGGACAGGGCTTCGAGCAGTACTTC.

As to this clone: The identical CDR3 is also encoded by other nucleotide sequences in the sample. This chain uses TRBV6-5 with TRBJ2-7, with 11 bases that match TRBD2. In germline, CDR1 is MNHEY, CDR2 SVGAGI. The length of the CDR3 is 15 residues. V lost 0 bases to trimming and J lost 3 bases; unmatched junction nucleotides: 1. This CDR3 reads CASSYSGLAGYEQYF. The CDR3 coding sequence is TGTGCCAGCAGTTACTCTGGACTAGCGGGCTACGAGCAGTACTTC.

This chain connects TRBV18 to TRBJ2-7; 8 bases are a match to TRBD2. CDR3 length: 13 amino acids. V lost 3 bases, J lost 5 bases, and 3 bases stayed unmatched. Germline V lookup: CDR1 KGHSH, CDR2 LQKENI. The CDR3 region has the DNA TGTGCCAGCTCACCCAGCGGGAGCGACGAGCAGTACTTC. This codes for CASSPSGSDEQYF.

J is TRBJ2-1 and V is TRBV6-6, with a possible D match to TRBD1 (7 bases). The V end lost 4 bases, the J end lost 4 bases, and 17 bases lay between the germline ends. This CDR3 contains 16 residues. Germline values: CDR1 MNHNY, CDR2 SVGAGI (reference sequence). As DNA, the CDR3 is TGTGCCAGCAGTTCCCCCAGGGGGGCCGGGTACAATGAGCAGTTCTTC. Its protein is CASSSPRGAGYNEQFF.

The chain has TRBV27 and TRBJ1-1; 8 bases map to TRBD1. Germline CDR1 reads MNHEY; CDR2 reads SMNVEV (reference sequence). This CDR3 spans 13 amino acids. J was trimmed by 6 bases and V by 5 bases; bases with no gene match: 5. Here the CDR3 reads CASSRQGASEAFF. DNA of the CDR3: TGTGCCAGCAGTAGGCAGGGGGCGTCTGAAGCTTTCTTT.